This T cell receptor (beta chain) was sequenced during a study of shared clonotypes between healthy human individuals. About this clone itself: Antigen specificity is unknown.

The germline V gene has CDR1 ENHRY and CDR2 SYGVKD. The CDR3 totals 15 residues. Germline trimming cut 11 bases from V and 3 bases from J; bases unmatched to any gene: 10. Regarding the study as a whole: Limited genetic and exposure-history diversity came from having few donors.

At deep level, the assay was performed. Over several immunoSEQ plates, each subset's genomic DNA was distributed in even portions. The assay was immunoSEQ multiplex PCR, and TCRdb's table has in-frame clones only and misses some. The table records about half a million clones, approximately 78% of them present only once. The source material was PBMCs. This clonotype was obtained from a woman aged 40-49 years in good health. Some clones in this sample may be carry-over from other donors' samples. The V call is TRBV10-3, the J call TRBJ2-2; 9 positions match TRBD2. CDR3 sequence reads: CASRATSGDTGELFF. In nucleotides, the CDR3 is TGTGCCTCCAGGGCGACTAGCGGAGACACCGGGGAGCTGTTTTTT.